This TCR beta chain was recovered during a study of molecular identifiers for immune sequencing clone quantification. The ends lost 0 bases at V and 7 bases at J; junction bases unmatched: 9. The CDR3 extends over 16 amino acids. Germline V lookup: CDR1 LNHNV, CDR2 YYDKDF (reference sequence). TCRdb itself ran the PCR reads through MiXCR, one entry per CDR3 protein. The sample includes a few hundred thousand distinct CDR3 sequences, over 20% seen only once; the top ten take around 0.84%. The TCR sequence derives from a human donor in good health. Some libraries in this study had Jurkat cell RNA spiked in. V is TRBV15 and J is TRBJ2-7, with TRBD1 matching over 10 bases. Sequencing was performed on naive CD8+ T cells from blood, with Jurkat cell RNA spiked in. Subset defined: FACS-sorted CD8+CD4-CCR7+CD45RA+ naive T cells. CDR3 region: CATSREMTGGLWEQYF. CDR3 nucleotides: TGTGCCACCAGCAGAGAGATGACAGGGGGCCTTTGGGAGCAGTACTTC.